The text below deals with one TCR beta chain. The sample is drawn from a study of OX40 agonist ivuxolimab in advanced cancers. The CDR3 is 14 amino acids. Germline values: CDR1 SGHRS, CDR2 YFSETQ. V shed 3 bases, J shed 0 bases, and the junction held 3 bases outside the gene matches. The assay was immunoSEQ multiplex PCR, and TCRdb's table has in-frame clones only and misses some. The repertoire holds 80,000 to 90,000 clones, with around four fifths as singletons. This specimen consisted of CD4+ or CD8+ T cells sorted from blood, obtained in a trial of the OX40 agonist ivuxolimab. The J gene is TRBJ2-7, the V gene TRBV5-1, with TRBD2 matching 7 bases. This TCR derives from an adult with an advanced solid tumor such as melanoma, head and neck, liver or kidney cancer. The CDR3 DNA reads TGCGCCAGCAGCTGGAGCGGGGACTCCTACGAGCAGTACTTC. It encodes CASSWSGDSYEQYF.